These 7 T cell receptor beta chains share one sample of origin, sequenced in a study of identical twins. TCRdb called the 5' RACE reads again in MiXCR, with one record for every CDR3 protein. The table includes a few hundred thousand distinct CDR3 sequences, 8% to 11% detected once. Sequencing was done on a sample of memory T cells sorted from blood. The origin of the receptors is a man aged 45 to 65 in good health.

This clonotype was picked up a small number of times. The CDR3 coding sequence is TGCGCCAGCAGCCACGACAGGGCGACTGAAGCTTTCTTT. Residues: CASSHDRATEAFF. This chain connects TRBV4-3 to TRBJ1-1, with TRBD1 matching 7 bases. Germline assignment: CDR1 LGHNA and CDR2 YSLEER. Germline trimming cut 3 bases from V and 5 bases from J; bases unmatched to any gene: 3. The CDR3 runs to 13 residues.

This clonotype was detected many times. The chain recombines TRBV4-1 with TRBJ2-3; 12 bases map to TRBD1. Looked up from germline, CDR1 is MGHRA and CDR2 is YSYEKL. The CDR3 runs 16 residues. V was pared by 4 bases and J by 4 bases, with 6 bases of the junction left unmatched. The CDR3 region is CASSPGQGASADTQYF. The CDR3 DNA sequence: TGCGCCAGCAGCCCGGGACAGGGGGCGTCCGCAGATACGCAGTATTTT.

The genes are TRBV4-3 and TRBJ2-1; D unclear. The CDR3 totals 17 residues. Germline CDR1 and CDR2: LGHNA and YSLEER. V gave up 1 base and J gave up 5 bases, with 18 bases separating them. As DNA, the CDR3 is TGCGCCAGCAGCCAAGTCTTTCGAGTGTATAATCACAATGAGCAGTTCTTC. Translating it yields CASSQVFRVYNHNEQFF.

This clonotype has more than one count but fewer than ten. The chain carries TRBV6-5 and TRBJ1-2, with TRBD1 matching over 7 bases. This CDR3 has 16 amino acids. Trimming at V came to 2 bases and at J to 6 bases, leaving 12 bases not matched to a gene. The germline V gene encodes CDR1 MNHEY and CDR2 SVGAGI. The CDR3 coding sequence is TGTGCCAGCAGTTACAATTGGGACAGCTCCCGGGATGGCTACACCTTC. It yields the protein CASSYNWDSSRDGYTF.

This rearrangement joins TRBV25-1 to TRBJ2-3; no clear D. This CDR3 contains 12 residues. Germline CDR1 reads MGHDK; CDR2 reads SYGVNS. Trimming removed 8 bases from V and 4 bases from J, with 10 bases in between. This CDR3 reads CASGDFPDTQYF. CDR3 nucleotide sequence: TGTGCCAGCGGGGATTTCCCAGATACGCAGTATTTT.

This clonotype was observed at least ten times. The rearrangement joins TRBV4-3 to TRBJ1-6; TRBD1 might be the D (5 bases). Trimming took off 4 bases at V and 10 bases at J, with 11 bases between the two ends. The CDR3 runs to 13 residues. Germline loops: CDR1 LGHNA, CDR2 YSLEER. The CDR3 reads CASSPDRESPLHF. The CDR3, as DNA: TGCGCCAGCAGCCCCGACAGAGAATCACCCCTCCACTTT.

This clonotype was observed a handful of times. The chain uses TRBV7-9 and TRBJ2-5, with D perhaps matching TRBD2 (6 bases). The germline V gene encodes CDR1 SEHNR and CDR2 FQNEAQ (reference sequence). V lost 2 bases, J lost 9 bases, and 25 bases lay in between. The CDR3 has 17 amino acids. The CDR3 DNA follows: TGTGCCAGCAGCTTAAGGTCCTGGGACTCCCAAGATTTGTCCCAGTACTTC. Translated, it gives CASSLRSWDSQDLSQYF.